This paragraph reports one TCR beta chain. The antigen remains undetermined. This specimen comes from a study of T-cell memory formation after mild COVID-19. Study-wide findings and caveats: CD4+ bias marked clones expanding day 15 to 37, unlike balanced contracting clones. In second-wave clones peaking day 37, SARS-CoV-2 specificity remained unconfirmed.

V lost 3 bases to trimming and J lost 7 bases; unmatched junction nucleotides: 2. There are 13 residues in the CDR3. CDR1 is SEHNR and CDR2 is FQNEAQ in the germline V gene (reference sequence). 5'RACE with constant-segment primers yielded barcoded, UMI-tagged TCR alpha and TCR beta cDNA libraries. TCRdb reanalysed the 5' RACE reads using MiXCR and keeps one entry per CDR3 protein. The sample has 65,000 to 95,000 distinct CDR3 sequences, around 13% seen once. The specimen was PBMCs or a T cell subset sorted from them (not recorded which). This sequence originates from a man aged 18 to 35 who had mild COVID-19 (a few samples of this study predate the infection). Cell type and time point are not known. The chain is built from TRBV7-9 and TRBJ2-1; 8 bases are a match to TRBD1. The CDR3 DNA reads TGTGCCAGCAGCTTCCAGGGGGCAAATGAGCAGTTCTTC. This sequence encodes CASSFQGANEQFF.